This T cell receptor beta chain was recorded in a study of PD-1 blockade in classical Hodgkin lymphoma. Only one count was recorded for this clone. Its specificity is unknown. Brentuximab vedotin exposure varied among the patients, all of whom had relapsed after autologous stem cell transplantation. The protocol was immunoSEQ multiplex PCR, while the TCRdb copy is restricted to in-frame clones and leaves out a portion. The table has approximately 79,000 clones, about nine tenths seen once. Study-wide results and limits: The authors have not defined what causes the repertoire differences, possibly disease activity or prior therapy.

This sequence was found in a human donor with classical Hodgkin lymphoma. Sequenced here: peripheral blood mononuclear cells (PBMCs), sampled before the second cycle of nivolumab.

CDR3 in amino acids: CASSVEGNRNQPQHF. The CDR3 DNA reads as TGTGCCAGCAGCGTAGAGGGGAACAGGAATCAGCCCCAGCATTTT. The genes are TRBV9 and TRBJ1-5; D perhaps matches TRBD1 (5 bases). There are 15 residues in the CDR3. Between the trimmed V and J ends, which lost 0 bases and 4 bases, there was a span of 11 bases. Germline V gene lookup returns CDR1 SGDLS and CDR2 YYNGEE.